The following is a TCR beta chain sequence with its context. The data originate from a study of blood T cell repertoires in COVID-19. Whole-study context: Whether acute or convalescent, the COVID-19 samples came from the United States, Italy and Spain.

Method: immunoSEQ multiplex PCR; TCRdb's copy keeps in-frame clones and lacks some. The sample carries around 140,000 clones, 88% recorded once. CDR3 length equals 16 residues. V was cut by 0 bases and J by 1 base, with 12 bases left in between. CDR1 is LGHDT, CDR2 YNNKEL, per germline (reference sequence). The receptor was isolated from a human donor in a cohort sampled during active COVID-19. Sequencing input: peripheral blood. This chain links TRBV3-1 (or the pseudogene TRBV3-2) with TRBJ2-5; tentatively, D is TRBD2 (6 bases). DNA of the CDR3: TGTGCCAGCAGCCAAGATGGGGGGTACCCCCAAGAGACCCAGTACTTC. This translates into CASSQDGGYPQETQYF.